A single sample gave rise to the 27 T cell receptor beta chains below, sequenced in a study of blood T cells in healthy people across ages. With a J-beta primer mix and a sample-barcoded 5' primer, a second PCR ran 7 to 11 cycles. TCRdb itself ran the 5' RACE reads through MiXCR, one entry per CDR3 protein. Among 700,000 to 950,000 distinct CDR3 sequences listed, 55% to 75% were seen once. The specimen sequenced was blood. Every receptor here comes from a man aged 25-40 years in good health.

The chain couples TRBV12-3 or TRBV12-4 to TRBJ1-5, with D perhaps TRBD1 (6 bases). Trimming removed 4 bases at V and 5 bases at J, with 12 bases between. This CDR3 is built from 14 residues. The CDR3, as DNA: TGTGCCAGCAGTTATACAGGGTTAGATCAGCCCCAGCATTTT. As protein: CASSYTGLDQPQHF.

This rearrangement joins TRBV11-2 to TRBJ2-3; 14 bases map to TRBD2. Trimming removed 5 bases from V and 5 bases from J; junction bases left unmatched: 3. Germline V lookup: CDR1 SGHAT, CDR2 FQNNGV. There are 15 residues in the CDR3. Here the CDR3 reads CASSPGTSGGDTQYF. Here the CDR3 DNA reads TGTGCCAGCAGCCCCGGGACTAGCGGGGGAGATACGCAGTATTTT.

The rearrangement uses TRBV20-1 and TRBJ1-2, with a possible D match to TRBD1 (5 bases). CDR1 DFQATT and CDR2 SNEGSKA come from the germline V gene (reference sequence). The CDR3 extends over 12 amino acids. V lost 3 bases and J 8 bases, leaving 13 bases between the germline ends. Written as DNA, the CDR3 is TGCAGTGCTAGCGACAGAGCACTGGGCTACACCTTC. Translated: CSASDRALGYTF.

This clonotype was counted between two and nine times. The chain is built from TRBV6-5 and TRBJ2-5; D is ambiguous. The CDR3 covers 12 residues. Germline-derived CDR1 and CDR2 are MNHEY and SVGAGI. Trimming removed 0 bases from V and 5 bases from J, with 4 bases in between. The CDR3 here is CASSYSPETQYF. The CDR3 bases are TGTGCCAGCAGTTACTCGCCCGAGACCCAGTACTTC.

The chain couples TRBV20-1 to TRBJ1-2, with TRBD1 identical over 7 bases. Trimming cost V 4 bases and J 4 bases; bases outside gene matches: 6. CDR3 length: 13 amino acids. Germline V gives CDR1 DFQATT, CDR2 SNEGSKA (reference sequence). DNA of the CDR3: TGCAGTGCTACTGGGACAGCCTCCTATGGCTACACCTTC. This gives the protein CSATGTASYGYTF.

This clonotype was seen a single time. The gene calls are TRBV28 and TRBJ2-7; D may be TRBD2 (5 bases). The germline V gene encodes CDR1 MDHEN and CDR2 SYDVKM. Deletions cut 7 bases from V and 2 bases from J, with 9 bases between. There are 12 residues in the CDR3. The CDR3 reads CASKRTAYEQYF. CDR3 sequence (DNA): TGTGCCAGCAAGCGGACCGCCTACGAGCAGTACTTC.

The gene calls are TRBV7-8 and TRBJ2-3; tentative D call: TRBD2 (5 bases). Per germline, CDR1 SGHVS and CDR2 FQNEAQ. V lost 5 bases, J lost 3 bases, and 21 bases lay in between. This CDR3 comprises 17 residues. The CDR3 sequence is CASSLTQRMVGTDTQYF. The CDR3 nucleotides read TGTGCCAGCAGCCTCACACAGCGGATGGTAGGGACAGATACGCAGTATTTT.

This clonotype was detected a few times. The V and J genes are TRBV29-1 and TRBJ2-7; D gene ambiguous. Per germline, CDR1 SQVTM and CDR2 ANQGSEA. CDR3 length: 13 residues. V dropped 4 bases and J dropped 0 bases, with 10 bases sitting between them. The CDR3 coding sequence is TGCAGCGTTGGTGTGATGGGCTCCTACGAGCAGTACTTC. It specifies CSVGVMGSYEQYF.

V is TRBV6-5 and J is TRBJ2-7; D possibly corresponds to TRBD2 (6 bases). This CDR3 is 16 amino acids long. Trimming left V 3 bases short and J 5 bases short, with 20 bases between. In germline, CDR1 is MNHEY, CDR2 SVGAGI. The CDR3, as DNA: TGTGCCAGCAGTTATTCTACGGGGGAGAAAGATCACGAGCAGTACTTC. It encodes CASSYSTGEKDHEQYF.

The chain employs TRBV18 and TRBJ2-7; possibly TRBD2 for D (7 bases). Trimming removed 5 bases from V and 7 bases from J, with 18 bases in between. The length of the CDR3 is 14 residues. Germline values: CDR1 KGHSH, CDR2 LQKENI. CDR3 protein: CASSAGAGAGEQYF. The CDR3 bases are TGTGCCAGCTCAGCAGGGGCGGGAGCGGGAGAGCAGTACTTC.

The V call is TRBV5-1, the J call TRBJ2-1; 8 bases agree with TRBD2. CDR1 SGHRS and CDR2 YFSETQ come from the germline V gene. V trimming: 0 bases; J trimming: 2 bases; junction bases outside the gene matches: 7. The CDR3 spans 17 residues. This CDR3 is CASSLASSGSTYNEQFF. Here the CDR3 DNA reads TGCGCCAGCAGCTTGGCCTCAAGCGGGAGTACCTACAATGAGCAGTTCTTC.

This clonotype has only a few counts. This chain links TRBV20-1 with TRBJ1-4; D not resolved. V gave up 1 base and J gave up 4 bases, with 7 bases separating them. This CDR3 has 13 amino acids. CDR1 and CDR2 (germline): DFQATT, SNEGSKA (reference sequence). The DNA of the CDR3 is TGCAGTGCTAGAGGCGGAAATAATGAAAAACTGTTTTTT. Translation: CSARGGNNEKLFF.

The chain recombines TRBV4-3 with TRBJ1-2; maybe TRBD1 (5 bases). From germline, CDR1 is LGHNA and CDR2 YSLEER. The CDR3 has 12 amino acids. The ends were cut back, 3 bases at V and 8 bases at J, with 10 bases in the middle. CDR3 amino acids: CASSHTAGGYTF. Written as DNA, the CDR3 is TGCGCCAGCAGCCACACGGCAGGGGGCTACACCTTC.

This rearrangement joins TRBV20-1 to TRBJ2-1, with 11 nucleotides matching TRBD1. Germline trimming cut 5 bases from V and 4 bases from J; bases unmatched to any gene: 4. The CDR3 runs 14 residues. Germline values: CDR1 DFQATT, CDR2 SNEGSKA (reference sequence). The CDR3: CSARTGGRYNEQFF. The DNA for the CDR3 is TGCAGTGCTCGGACAGGGGGCAGGTACAATGAGCAGTTCTTC.

J is TRBJ2-7 and V is TRBV12-3 or TRBV12-4; D gene ambiguous. The CDR3 extends over 13 amino acids. V lost 2 bases, J lost 7 bases, and 12 bases lay in between. The CDR3, as DNA: TGTGCCAGCAGTTTACTGATCCCTCTAGAGCAGTACTTC. It codes for CASSLLIPLEQYF.

This chain connects TRBV7-2 to TRBJ2-7, with D possibly matching TRBD1 (6 bases). Trimming left V 5 bases short and J 3 bases short, with 17 bases between. The CDR3 spans 15 residues. The germline gives CDR1 SGHTA, CDR2 FQGNSA. The CDR3 nucleotides are TGTGCCAGCAGCACGAGGACAGAATTGAACTACGAGCAGTACTTC. Protein product: CASSTRTELNYEQYF. Full variable domain (remainder filled in from reference TRBV7-2 and TRBJ2-7): GAGVSQSPSNKVTEKGKDVELRCDPISGHTALYWYRQSLGQGLEFLIYFQGNSAPDKSGLPSDRFSAERTGGSVSTLTIQRTQQEDSAVYLCASSTRTELNYEQYFGPGTRLTVT.

The J gene is TRBJ1-2, the V gene TRBV12-3 or TRBV12-4; D might be TRBD1 (5 bases). This CDR3 is 12 amino acids long. V was trimmed by 5 bases and J by 7 bases, leaving 11 bases between them. The CDR3 coding sequence is TGTGCCAGCAGTGGGGCCAGGGTTGGCTACACCTTC. This sequence encodes CASSGARVGYTF.

The V call is TRBV7-9, the J call TRBJ1-4; D not certain. This CDR3 region has 13 residues. Germline V gene lookup returns CDR1 SEHNR and CDR2 FQNEAQ (reference sequence). Trimming took 5 bases from V and 8 from J, leaving 12 bases between them. The CDR3 region is CASSADTSEKLFF. CDR3 coding DNA: TGTGCCAGCAGCGCCGACACTAGCGAAAAACTGTTTTTT.

The CDR3 DNA is TGTGCCAGCAGCGACCCAGCGGGGACAGATACGCAGTATTTT. As protein: CASSDPAGTDTQYF. The chain joins TRBV7-2 to TRBJ2-3, with 7 bases identical to TRBD2. V lost 5 bases and J lost 3; bases outside the gene matches: 5. The CDR3 contains 14 residues. CDR1 SGHTA and CDR2 FQGNSA come from the germline V gene.

This chain joins TRBV6-1 and TRBJ2-1; 11 bases are a match to TRBD2. Germline CDR1 reads MNHNS; CDR2 reads SASEGT. The CDR3 spans 17 residues. After removal of 3 bases from V and 0 bases from J, the junction contained 4 bases not matched to a gene. As DNA, the CDR3 is TGTGCCAGCAGTGACCGACTAGCGGGGACCTCCTACAATGAGCAGTTCTTC. Residues: CASSDRLAGTSYNEQFF.

The chain carries TRBV20-1 and TRBJ2-7; D is possibly TRBD1 or TRBD2 (5 bases each). This CDR3 is built from 12 residues. V was clipped by 5 bases and J by 3 bases, with 11 bases between them. In germline, CDR1 is DFQATT, CDR2 SNEGSKA (reference sequence). The CDR3 sequence is CSARDGNYEQYF. CDR3 coding DNA: TGCAGTGCTCGGGACGGCAACTACGAGCAGTACTTC.

V and J are TRBV10-3 and TRBJ2-5, with D maybe TRBD1 (6 bases). Germline lookup yields CDR1 ENHRY and CDR2 SYGVKD. V was shortened by 6 bases and J by 1 base, with 18 bases between the two germline ends. This CDR3 is 16 amino acids long. CDR3 sequence (DNA): TGTGCCATCAGCGAACCCGGTGGGACATCCCAAGAGACCCAGTACTTC. Translated, it gives CAISEPGGTSQETQYF.

This rearrangement joins TRBV18 to TRBJ1-2; D is uncertain. The CDR3 runs to 13 residues. CDR1 and CDR2 from the germline V gene are KGHSH and LQKENI. Trimming took 6 bases from V and 8 from J, leaving 16 bases between them. CDR3 region: CASSLGLVSGYTF. The CDR3 bases are TGTGCCAGCTCCCTCGGTTTGGTGTCGGGCTACACCTTC.

This clonotype has just a few counts. This chain connects TRBV6-5 to TRBJ2-5; 8 bases align to TRBD1. The CDR3 extends over 15 amino acids. V was clipped by 0 bases and J by 4 bases; unmatched bases: 4. CDR1 is MNHEY and CDR2 is SVGAGI in the germline V gene. CDR3 residues: CASSYSTRGLETQYF. The CDR3, as DNA: TGTGCCAGCAGTTACTCGACCAGGGGGCTAGAGACCCAGTACTTC.

The rearrangement joins TRBV29-1 to TRBJ2-1; a weak D match, TRBD2 (6 bases). The CDR3 contains 15 residues. Germline V gene sequence: CDR1 SQVTM, CDR2 ANQGSEA. The V gene lost 4 bases and the J gene lost 8 bases, with 21 bases spanning the gap. The CDR3 DNA reads TGCAGCGTTGTGCCTAGCAGGAGGGCCGCCCATGAGCAGTTCTTC. Translation gives CSVVPSRRAAHEQFF.

This clonotype was recorded once. V and J are TRBV20-1 and TRBJ2-1; D remains ambiguous. Germline V gene data show CDR1 as DFQATT and CDR2 as SNEGSKA (reference sequence). This CDR3 has 15 amino acids. Deletions cut 0 bases from V and 9 bases from J, with 18 bases between. CDR3 protein: CSARDYESPFSEQFF. The CDR3 nucleotides read TGCAGTGCTAGAGATTACGAGAGTCCCTTTAGTGAGCAGTTCTTC.

The chain employs TRBV4-1 and TRBJ2-7; TRBD1 matches 9 bases. The CDR3 runs 16 residues. Germline V gene data show CDR1 as MGHRA and CDR2 as YSYEKL. V lost 2 bases and J lost 3; bases outside the gene matches: 8. CDR3: CASSQPHRGRNYEQYF. In nucleotides, the CDR3 is TGCGCCAGCAGCCAACCCCACAGGGGGCGTAACTACGAGCAGTACTTC.